What follows describes a single TCR beta chain. Other DNA sequences of this sample code for an identical CDR3. This sample was included in a study of shared clonotypes between healthy human individuals. The run depth of the assay was deep. A roughly 200 ng quantity of DNA, 25,000 to 35,000 T cell genomes, went into the sorted-subset replicate PCRs. Measured with immunoSEQ multiplex PCR; TCRdb has only the in-frame clones, and not every one. The sample records about 1.1 million clones, about 80% being singletons. V lost 3 bases and J lost 1, with 6 bases in between. The CDR3 covers 13 residues. Per the germline V gene, CDR1 is SEHNR and CDR2 is FQNEAQ (reference sequence).

Specimen: memory CD4+ T cells from PBMCs. The sample's subset: CD45RA-negative fraction. The sequence was obtained from a man younger than 35 in good health. Some clones in this sample may be carry-over from other donors' samples. The genes are TRBV7-9 and TRBJ1-1, with D unclear. The CDR3 sequence is CASSFTANTEAFF. Written as DNA, the CDR3 is TGTGCCAGCAGCTTTACGGCGAACACTGAAGCTTTCTTT.